Only a few counts were recorded for the clone carrying this T cell receptor (beta chain). Its antigen is currently unknown. The donors were members of the validation cohort comprising over a hundred subjects, separate from the roughly 690-subject first cohort. The CDR3 consists of 15 residues. Germline V gives CDR1 SQVTM, CDR2 ANQGSEA. Deletions cut 8 bases from V and 3 bases from J, with 19 bases between. These data are taken from a study of cytomegalovirus exposure and HLA in healthy donors. Study details: The same platform was used for the 100 to 150 validation repertoires and the approximately 670 first-cohort repertoires, a later analysis reported.

Whole-study findings and limits: The study listed 150 to 200 cytomegalovirus-associated TCR beta chains.

The method was immunoSEQ multiplex PCR; TCRdb's version includes in-frame clones alone and lacks a portion of them. The sample holds roughly 120,000 clones, roughly nine tenths seen once. The sample was PBMCs. The clonotype was recovered from a woman aged 18-30 years in good health and CMV-seronegative. This chain uses TRBV29-1 with TRBJ2-2; D possibly corresponds to TRBD2 (6 bases). The CDR3 DNA reads TGCAGCATACGAACGGGGACGGGGGACACCGGGGAGCTGTTTTTT. It yields the protein CSIRTGTGDTGELFF.